These 24 T cell receptor beta chains originate from one sample sequenced in a study of blood T cells in healthy people across ages (dated by TCRdb to the mid-2010s). The library was generated by 5' RACE. Sequencing took place on an Illumina HiSeq 2500. A second about 7 to 12 cycle PCR used a sample-barcoded 5' primer and a J-beta primer mix. In-frame beta chains were kept once TCRdb had trimmed the public reads at Q25 with fastp and called clones with MiXCR. Every entry covers one CDR3 protein and lists the most common genes and DNA from its rows. The sample table holds hundreds of thousands of distinct CDR3 sequences, of which around 49% were seen once. The top ten clonotypes cover 25% to 35% of the sample. Sequenced material: blood. The receptors derive from a woman between 55 and 75 years old in good health.

As regards this clonotype: One end of the junction is discordant with germline, which a read error may explain. The rearrangement uses TRBV5-1 and TRBJ2-1; 9 bases map to TRBD1. The CDR3 covers 16 residues. CDR1 SGHRS and CDR2 YFSETQ come from the germline V gene. Written as DNA, the CDR3 is TGCGCCGGCAGCTTGGTCACAGGGGGCCTATACAATGAGCAGTTCTTC. It is translated as CAGSLVTGGLYNEQFF. Together with reference TRBV5-1 and TRBJ2-1, the CDR3 gives the full variable domain: KAGVTQTPRYLIKTRGQQVTLSCSPISGHRSVSWYQQTPGQGLQFLFEYFSETQRNKGNFPGRFSGRQFSNSRSEMNVSTLELGDSALYLCAGSLVTGGLYNEQFFGPGTRLTVL.

This clonotype was detected a few times. This chain uses TRBV4-1 with TRBJ2-4; 10 nucleotides match TRBD2. Matching the DNA end better, TRBJ2-7 makes the J call doubtful. The CDR3 totals 17 residues. The germline CDR1 and CDR2 sequences are MGHRA and YSYEKL. CDR3: CASSRGLAELGPYEQYF. The CDR3 DNA reads TGCGCCAGCAGCCGAGGACTAGCGGAGTTGGGACCCTACGAGCAGTACTTC.

This clonotype was observed a single time. The V gene is TRBV28, the J gene TRBJ2-7; weak D call: TRBD2 (6 bases). The CDR3 extends over 12 amino acids. V lost 6 bases and J lost 5, with 11 bases in between. Germline V gives CDR1 MDHEN, CDR2 SYDVKM. The CDR3: CASRFPSDEQYF. The CDR3 DNA is TGTGCCAGCAGGTTTCCTAGCGACGAGCAGTACTTC. Full variable domain (outside the CDR3, taken from reference TRBV28 and TRBJ2-7): DVKVTQSSRYLVKRTGEKVFLECVQDMDHENMFWYRQDPGLGLRLIYFSYDVKMKEKGDIPEGYSVSREKKERFSLILESASTNQTSMYLCASRFPSDEQYFGPGTRLTVT.

This clonotype turned up a few times. This sequence joins TRBV29-1 and TRBJ2-3, with TRBD2 identical over 10 bases. Germline CDR1 reads SQVTM; CDR2 reads ANQGSEA. J gave up 5 bases and V 6 bases, and 11 bases lay outside the gene matches. This CDR3 is 15 amino acids long. CDR3 DNA: TGCAGCGTCCTCCTTCTAGCGGGAGAAAGAGATACGCAGTATTTT. This encodes CSVLLLAGERDTQYF.

The chain recombines TRBV7-9 with TRBJ1-1; D gene ambiguous. Trimming cost V 5 bases and J 2 bases, with 15 bases left between them. The CDR3 has 15 amino acids. Per germline, CDR1 SEHNR and CDR2 FQNEAQ (reference sequence). CDR3 DNA sequence: TGTGCCAGCAGCCTGAGATTGGGCGGAAACACTGAAGCTTTCTTT. Amino acids: CASSLRLGGNTEAFF.

The gene calls are TRBV24-1 and TRBJ2-5, with 7 bases that match TRBD1. Judging by the DNA end, TRBJ2-7 fits better; the J call may be wrong. The length of the CDR3 is 14 residues. Germline values: CDR1 KGHDR, CDR2 SFDVKD. The CDR3 nucleotides read TGTGCCACCAGTGCGGGTAACAGGGGCTACGAGCAGTACTTC. This sequence encodes CATSAGNRGYEQYF.

Turning to this clonotype: The junction differs from germline at one of its ends, possibly a read error. This sequence joins TRBV7-3 and TRBJ1-2, with D possibly matching TRBD1 (5 bases). CDR3 length equals 15 residues. Germline-derived CDR1 and CDR2 are SGHTA and FQGTGA. The CDR3 sequence is CASSPQGGLNYGYIF. The DNA of the CDR3 is TGTGCCAGCAGCCCGCAGGGAGGCCTTAACTATGGCTACATCTTC.

The chain joins TRBV9 to TRBJ2-5; 7 bases match TRBD2. The ends lost 4 bases at V and 11 bases at J; junction bases unmatched: 17. This CDR3 region has 15 residues. Germline CDR1 is SGDLS and CDR2 is YYNGEE. CDR3 DNA sequence: TGTGCCAGCAGCCGTCGGGAGGCCTCCTACAATGAGCAGTACTTC. Protein sequence: CASSRREASYNEQYF.

The count of this clonotype is one. The rearrangement joins TRBV12-3 or TRBV12-4 to TRBJ2-7; TRBD1 or TRBD2 may be the D gene (6 bases each). The CDR3 runs to 17 residues. Trimming took off 7 bases at V and 2 bases at J, with 24 bases between the two ends. The CDR3 DNA is TGTGCCAGCAAAGGGGGGATATTTTCTAGCAGGACCTACGAGCAGTACTTC. This encodes CASKGGIFSSRTYEQYF.

The J gene is TRBJ2-7, the V gene TRBV5-1; D call uncertain. V gave up 0 bases and J gave up 6 bases, with 13 bases separating them. Germline V gene lookup returns CDR1 SGHRS and CDR2 YFSETQ. This CDR3 comprises 14 residues. CDR3 sequence reads: CASSLDALGLEQYF. CDR3 DNA: TGCGCCAGCAGCTTGGACGCTCTTGGTCTCGAGCAGTACTTC.

The chain recombines TRBV5-1 with TRBJ2-3, with a weak D call TRBD1 (7 bases). Germline loops: CDR1 SGHRS, CDR2 YFSETQ. The V and J ends lost 2 bases and 0 bases respectively, with 13 bases between them. The length of the CDR3 is 16 residues. The CDR3 coding sequence is TGCGCCAGCAGCTTCGCCCAGGGGGGAAGCACAGATACGCAGTATTTT. This sequence encodes CASSFAQGGSTDTQYF.

The table lists this clonotype with a few counts. The chain joins TRBV7-2 to TRBJ2-1, with D possibly being TRBD2 (6 bases). The V end lost 2 bases, the J end lost 9 bases, and 14 bases lay between the germline ends. The length of the CDR3 is 14 residues. CDR1 and CDR2 (germline): SGHTA, FQGNSA. In nucleotides, the CDR3 is TGTGCCAGCAGCTTAAGAGGACTGGGAGGTGAGCAGTTCTTC. This encodes CASSLRGLGGEQFF.

This rearrangement joins TRBV15 to TRBJ2-1; D perhaps matches TRBD1 (6 bases). Germline loops: CDR1 LNHNV, CDR2 YYDKDF (reference sequence). This CDR3 is 14 amino acids long. V lost 1 base and J lost 7, with 11 bases in between. CDR3 in amino acids: CATSRGQGKNEQFF. Written as DNA, the CDR3 is TGTGCCACCAGCAGAGGGCAGGGGAAAAATGAGCAGTTCTTC.

On this clonotype itself: One base away lies a much larger clone, so this may be a sequencing read error. The V gene is TRBV20-1, the J gene TRBJ1-1; no firm D call. The CDR3 is 14 amino acids. In germline, CDR1 is DFQATT, CDR2 SNEGSKA (reference sequence). As DNA, the CDR3 is TGCAGTGCTGGAGATAGACGTAAGAACACTGAAGCTTTCTTT. It encodes CSAGDRRKNTEAFF.

Only a few counts were recorded for this clonotype. The chain carries TRBV7-8 and TRBJ1-4; D is perhaps TRBD1 (6 bases). Germline CDR1 reads SGHVS; CDR2 reads FQNEAQ. This CDR3 region has 16 residues. The V gene lost 3 bases and the J gene lost 10 bases, with 21 bases spanning the gap. This CDR3 is CASSLFTQGIGGKLFF. As DNA, the CDR3 is TGTGCCAGCAGCTTGTTTACGCAGGGGATTGGCGGAAAACTGTTTTTT.

This clonotype was counted once. The DNA of the CDR3 is TGTGCCAGCAGCCATGCTAAAGCCCCCTACGAGCAGTACTTC. Residues: CASSHAKAPYEQYF. V usage is TRBV7-6 and J usage is TRBJ2-7; D not resolved. CDR1 SGHVS and CDR2 FNYEAQ come from the germline V gene. Trimming cost V 5 bases and J 2 bases, with 13 bases left between them. The CDR3 runs 14 residues.

The chain employs TRBV29-1 and TRBJ2-7, with D possibly called TRBD1 or TRBD2 (6 bases each). The CDR3 is 14 residues long. Germline V gives CDR1 SQVTM, CDR2 ANQGSEA. V was clipped by 5 bases and J by 4 bases, with 18 bases between them. The CDR3 loop reads CSVKGGQGRYEQYF. The CDR3, as DNA: TGCAGCGTTAAGGGGGGCCAGGGAAGGTACGAGCAGTACTTC.

The gene calls are TRBV2 and TRBJ2-4, with D perhaps matching TRBD2 (5 bases). There are 13 residues in the CDR3. Between the trimmed V and J ends, which lost 6 bases and 15 bases, there was a span of 21 bases. The V gene's germline CDR1 is SNHLY and CDR2 FYNNEI. CDR3 sequence (DNA): TGTGCCAGCAGCAGCGGCACACAAGAGACCCGGTACTTC. Translating it yields CASSSGTQETRYF.

The J gene is TRBJ1-5, the V gene TRBV28; D gene unclear. Germline V CDR1 and CDR2: MDHEN, SYDVKM. The V and J ends lost 3 bases and 1 base respectively, with 10 bases between them. The CDR3 runs 15 residues. The CDR3: CASSFVGISNQPQHF. In DNA form, the CDR3 reads TGTGCCAGCAGTTTTGTGGGAATCAGCAATCAGCCCCAGCATTTT.

This chain joins TRBV4-3 and TRBJ2-3; 8 nucleotides line up with TRBD2. This CDR3 is built from 16 residues. Germline V lookup: CDR1 LGHNA, CDR2 YSLEER. Trimming at V came to 2 bases and at J to 5 bases, leaving 9 bases not matched to a gene. The CDR3 nucleotides are TGCGCCAGCAGCCAATTCATAGGTAGCGGGGAAGATACGCAGTATTTT. It codes for CASSQFIGSGEDTQYF.

This chain joins TRBV4-1 and TRBJ2-1; D is ambiguous. CDR1 and CDR2 from the germline V gene are MGHRA and YSYEKL. Trimming left V 1 base short and J 8 bases short, with 15 bases between. This CDR3 is built from 15 residues. The CDR3 sequence: CASSQVLAATHEQFF. CDR3 nucleotide sequence: TGCGCCAGCAGCCAAGTATTAGCAGCTACCCATGAGCAGTTCTTC.

A few counts support this clonotype. This rearrangement joins TRBV12-3 or TRBV12-4 to TRBJ2-5; D is uncertain. V lost 10 bases, J lost 3 bases, and 6 bases lay in between. The CDR3 has 10 amino acids. In nucleotides, the CDR3 is TGTGCCACATCAGAAGAGACCCAGTACTTC. It encodes CATSEETQYF.

The chain uses TRBV24-1 and TRBJ2-1; 10 nucleotides line up with TRBD2. Germline-derived CDR1 and CDR2 are KGHDR and SFDVKD. CDR3 size: 14 residues. V trimming: 9 bases; J trimming: 6 bases; junction bases outside the gene matches: 7. The CDR3 loop reads CATRDTSGTNEQFF. The CDR3 DNA follows: TGTGCCACCCGGGACACTAGCGGGACCAATGAGCAGTTCTTC.

Regarding this clonotype: The junction and the germline gene differ at one end; a read error may be behind it. J is TRBJ1-2 and V is TRBV3-1; D is possibly TRBD1 (5 bases). The CDR3 loop spans 14 amino acids. Germline loops: CDR1 LGHDT, CDR2 YNNKEL (reference sequence). DNA of the CDR3: TGTGCCAGCCGCCACACAGGCAGGACTTCTGGCTACACCTTC. Translated, it gives CASRHTGRTSGYTF. Full variable domain (outside the CDR3, taken from reference TRBV3-1 and TRBJ1-2): DTAVSQTPKYLVTQMGNDKSIKCEQNLGHDTMYWYKQDSKKFLKIMFSYNNKELIINETVPNRFSPKSPDKAHLNLHINSLELGDSAVYFCASRHTGRTSGYTFGSGTRLTVV.